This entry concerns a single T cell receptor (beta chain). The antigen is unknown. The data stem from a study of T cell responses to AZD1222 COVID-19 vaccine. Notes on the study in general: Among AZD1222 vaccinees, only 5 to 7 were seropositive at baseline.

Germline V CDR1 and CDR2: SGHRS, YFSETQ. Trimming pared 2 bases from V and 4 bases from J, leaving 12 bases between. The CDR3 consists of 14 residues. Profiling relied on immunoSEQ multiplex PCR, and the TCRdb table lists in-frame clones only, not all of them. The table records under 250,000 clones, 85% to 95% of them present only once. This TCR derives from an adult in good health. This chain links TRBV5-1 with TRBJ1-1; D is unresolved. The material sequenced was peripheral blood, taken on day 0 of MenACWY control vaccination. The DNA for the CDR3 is TGCGCCAGCAGCTTCGAGGGCCCGGGCACTGAAGCTTTCTTT. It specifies CASSFEGPGTEAFF.